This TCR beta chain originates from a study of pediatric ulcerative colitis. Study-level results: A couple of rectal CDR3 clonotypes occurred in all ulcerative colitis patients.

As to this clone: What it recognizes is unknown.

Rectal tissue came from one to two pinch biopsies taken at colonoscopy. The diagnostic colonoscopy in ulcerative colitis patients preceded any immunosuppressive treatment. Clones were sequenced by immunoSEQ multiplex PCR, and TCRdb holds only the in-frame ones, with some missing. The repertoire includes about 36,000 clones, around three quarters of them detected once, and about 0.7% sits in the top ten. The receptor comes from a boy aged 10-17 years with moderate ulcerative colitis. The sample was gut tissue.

CDR3 loop: CASSPGGPGEQFF. The CDR3 DNA is TGTGCCAGCAGCCCGGGAGGACCTGGGGAGCAGTTCTTC. The chain joins TRBV5-4 to TRBJ2-1; 7 bases are shared with TRBD2. This CDR3 region has 13 residues. The trim removed 4 bases at V and 10 bases at J, leaving 8 bases unmatched. The germline gives CDR1 SGHNT, CDR2 YYREEE (reference sequence).